The 25 T cell receptor beta chains presented below share a single source sample, sequenced in a study of T cells in Graves' hyperthyroidism and ophthalmopathy. Amplification targeted TCR beta CDR3 regions from RNA transcripts. TCR CDR3 regions were first amplified by RT-PCR with HTBI primers. Using its own MiXCR run on the multiplex PCR reads, TCRdb lists one record per CDR3 protein. The sample carries roughly 840,000 distinct CDR3 sequences, roughly 37% recorded once. The sequenced material came from blood. The receptors stem from a man between 18 and 29 years old with Graves' hyperthyroidism.

A remark on this clonotype: A much larger clonotype is one base distant, so this may be a read error. The chain couples TRBV15 to TRBJ2-2, with TRBD1 matching 7 bases. V was pared by 1 base and J by 4 bases, with 6 bases of the junction left unmatched. CDR3 length: 16 residues. The germline gives CDR1 LNHNV, CDR2 YYDKDF (reference sequence). CDR3 region: CATSRGWDSITGELFF. The CDR3 bases are TGTGCCACCAGCAGAGGATGGGACAGCATCACCGGGGAGCTGTTTTTT.

The chain uses TRBV29-1 and TRBJ1-4, with a weak D call TRBD1 (6 bases). The germline V and J ends were trimmed by 0 bases and 10 bases, with 12 bases remaining between them. This CDR3 contains 13 residues. Per the germline V gene, CDR1 is SQVTM and CDR2 is ANQGSEA. The CDR3: CSVEDGGGGKLFF. In DNA form, the CDR3 reads TGCAGCGTTGAAGATGGTGGAGGGGGAAAACTGTTTTTT.

This clonotype was counted between two and nine times. The CDR3 sequence is CASSVESGYGYTF. CDR3 nucleotide sequence: TGTGCCAGCAGCGTTGAATCGGGCTATGGCTACACCTTC. J is TRBJ1-2 and V is TRBV25-1, with no clear D. In germline, CDR1 is MGHDK, CDR2 SYGVNS. Trimming cost V 6 bases and J 4 bases, with 12 bases left between them. The CDR3 extends over 13 amino acids.

This clonotype was seen a handful of times. CDR3: CASSNDGGQETQYF. The CDR3 coding sequence is TGTGCCAGCAGCAACGACGGAGGGCAAGAGACCCAGTACTTC. The gene calls are TRBV9 and TRBJ2-5; possible D gene TRBD2, 6 bases. This CDR3 has 14 amino acids. Trimming left V 4 bases short and J 2 bases short, with 12 bases between. Germline V gene lookup returns CDR1 SGDLS and CDR2 YYNGEE.

The sample holds one count of this clonotype. The J gene is TRBJ2-2, the V gene TRBV20-1, with 10 bases fitting TRBD2. The V gene's germline CDR1 is DFQATT and CDR2 SNEGSKA (reference sequence). The ends lost 1 base at V and 4 bases at J; junction bases unmatched: 6. The CDR3 has 16 residues. CDR3 sequence (DNA): TGCAGTGCTAGAGGACTAGCGGGTGACGGCACCGGGGAGCTGTTTTTT. Translated, it gives CSARGLAGDGTGELFF.

Remarks on this clonotype: Given a much more abundant clone one base away, this may be a read error. The chain recombines TRBV10-3 with TRBJ1-1; 7 bases align to TRBD1. Per germline, CDR1 ENHRY and CDR2 SYGVKD. This CDR3 has 14 amino acids. V was clipped by 10 bases and J by 2 bases; unmatched bases: 10. The CDR3 loop reads CASSPDRDNTEAFF. CDR3 coding DNA: TGTGCCAGCAGCCCCGACAGGGACAACACTGAAGCTTTCTTT.

At least ten counts were recorded for this clonotype. The chain is built from TRBV10-3 and TRBJ2-7, with TRBD1 identical over 11 bases. Germline-derived CDR1 and CDR2 are ENHRY and SYGVKD. This CDR3 spans 12 amino acids. The V segment lost 8 bases and the J segment 3 bases; nucleotides outside the gene matches: 0. The CDR3 region has the DNA TGTGCCATCGGGACAGGGGGCTACGAGCAGTACTTC. Protein: CAIGTGGYEQYF.

This clonotype has ten or more counts. The chain recombines TRBV29-1 with TRBJ1-1; no clear D. The CDR3 runs to 13 residues. Germline V lookup: CDR1 SQVTM, CDR2 ANQGSEA. With 6 bases removed from V and 1 base from J, the gap between germline ends came to 12 bases. In DNA form, the CDR3 reads TGCAGCGTCTTACCTCCGGGGAACACTGAAGCTTTCTTT. Its translation: CSVLPPGNTEAFF.

This clonotype occurred once. The chain uses TRBV29-1 and TRBJ2-2, with a weak D call TRBD2 (5 bases). The CDR3 consists of 12 residues. Germline CDR1 reads SQVTM; CDR2 reads ANQGSEA. Trimming cost V 6 bases and J 3 bases, with 8 bases left between them. The CDR3 DNA is TGCAGCGTGGAGGATGACACCGGGGAGCTGTTTTTT. It specifies CSVEDDTGELFF.

The V call is TRBV2, the J call TRBJ2-5; 9 bases line up with TRBD1. The germline V gene has CDR1 SNHLY and CDR2 FYNNEI. V lost 0 bases and J lost 5; bases outside the gene matches: 7. The CDR3 extends over 16 amino acids. This CDR3 reads CASSEARRTGDETQYF. CDR3 nucleotide sequence: TGTGCCAGCAGTGAAGCGCGTCGGACAGGGGATGAGACCCAGTACTTC.

In its sample, this clonotype was seen a few times. The chain joins TRBV5-6 to TRBJ2-7, with 10 bases identical to TRBD1. The CDR3 totals 16 residues. V was pared by 1 base and J by 6 bases, with 10 bases of the junction left unmatched. CDR1 SGHDT and CDR2 YYEEEE come from the germline V gene. DNA of the CDR3: TGTGCCAGCAGCTTGAGGTGGGAGACAGGGGGCACCGAGCAGTACTTC. The encoded protein is CASSLRWETGGTEQYF.

In this sample, this clonotype turned up a few times. Given a much more abundant clone one base away, this may be a read error. The chain uses TRBV7-9 and TRBJ1-5; D gene ambiguous. The CDR3 runs to 12 residues. The V end was cut by 3 bases, the J end by 5 bases, with 5 bases between. Germline V gene sequence: CDR1 SEHNR, CDR2 FQNEAQ (reference sequence). CDR3 region: CASSFYDQPQHF. CDR3 nucleotides: TGTGCCAGCAGCTTTTACGATCAGCCCCAGCATTTT.

J is TRBJ1-2 and V is TRBV10-3; TRBD1 agrees at 8 bases. The CDR3 spans 13 residues. Germline values: CDR1 ENHRY, CDR2 SYGVKD. V lost 2 bases and J lost 7; bases outside the gene matches: 3. CDR3 sequence: CAISETGQVGYTF. CDR3 in DNA: TGTGCCATCAGTGAGACGGGACAGGTTGGCTACACCTTC.

On this clonotype itself: A much bigger clone sits one base away, suggesting this may be a read error. The genes are TRBV25-1 and TRBJ1-5, with D possibly matching TRBD1 (5 bases). Germline V gene data show CDR1 as MGHDK and CDR2 as SYGVNS. V dropped 10 bases and J dropped 6 bases, with 10 bases sitting between them. The length of the CDR3 is 11 residues. For the CDR3, the DNA is TGTGCCACGGGGGGTAGTCAGCCCCAGCATTTT. It translates to CATGGSQPQHF.

This clonotype was detected ten times or more. The chain recombines TRBV7-2 with TRBJ2-7, with TRBD1 matching 9 bases. The length of the CDR3 is 14 residues. With 6 bases clipped from V and 1 base from J, the junction kept 4 bases outside the gene matches. The germline V gene encodes CDR1 SGHTA and CDR2 FQGNSA. CDR3 coding DNA: TGTGCCAGCAGTTCCGGGACAGGGTCCTACGAGCAGTACTTC. Protein product: CASSSGTGSYEQYF.

Many counts were recorded for this clonotype. The rearrangement links TRBV29-1 to TRBJ2-2; D is perhaps TRBD1 (5 bases). Germline CDR1 SQVTM, CDR2 ANQGSEA. CDR3 size: 13 residues. V was clipped by 4 bases and J by 5 bases, with 11 bases between them. CDR3 amino acids: CSVVRGDTGELFF. CDR3 sequence (DNA): TGCAGCGTTGTTAGGGGTGATACCGGGGAGCTGTTTTTT.

The chain joins TRBV5-1 to TRBJ1-1, with 9 nucleotides matching TRBD1. V trimming: 7 bases; J trimming: 1 base; junction bases outside the gene matches: 2. The germline gives CDR1 SGHRS, CDR2 YFSETQ. The CDR3 length is 13 residues. The DNA of the CDR3 is TGCGCCAGCCCGGACAGGGGGAACACTGAAGCTTTCTTT. Translation gives CASPDRGNTEAFF.

The chain recombines TRBV15 with TRBJ1-6, with 7 bases that match TRBD1. Germline V gene sequence: CDR1 LNHNV, CDR2 YYDKDF (reference sequence). Trimming removed 0 bases from V and 14 bases from J; junction bases left unmatched: 4. The CDR3 spans 13 residues. The DNA for the CDR3 is TGTGCCACCAGCAGAGAGACAGGGCTGACCCTCCACTTT. This sequence encodes CATSRETGLTLHF.

V is TRBV12-3 or TRBV12-4 and J is TRBJ1-2; D gene uncertain. The V and J ends lost 6 bases and 4 bases respectively, with 15 bases between them. The CDR3 extends over 14 amino acids. The DNA of the CDR3 is TGTGCCAGCAGACCTTCCCTCAACAGCTATGGCTACACCTTC. Amino acid sequence: CASRPSLNSYGYTF.

V and J are TRBV15 and TRBJ2-7; 9 nucleotides line up with TRBD2. CDR1 and CDR2 (germline): LNHNV, YYDKDF (reference sequence). V dropped 0 bases and J dropped 4; count of bases not matched to a gene: 4. This CDR3 spans 15 amino acids. CDR3 bases: TGTGCCACCAGCAGAGATTTGAGCGGGAGGTACGAGCAGTACTTC. This sequence encodes CATSRDLSGRYEQYF.

This clonotype was counted at least ten times. The chain joins TRBV5-1 to TRBJ1-1, with D unresolved. This CDR3 is built from 12 residues. Trimming cost V 7 bases and J 3 bases, with 10 bases left between them. Germline V CDR1 and CDR2: SGHRS, YFSETQ. DNA for the CDR3: TGCGCCAGCCGAAGTTGGGACACTGAAGCTTTCTTT. Amino acid sequence: CASRSWDTEAFF.

The chain combines TRBV9 with TRBJ2-7; 10 bases fit TRBD1. Losses at the gene ends were 4 bases for V and 5 bases for J; bases not matched to a gene: 6. The CDR3 spans 14 residues. The germline CDR1 and CDR2 sequences are SGDLS and YYNGEE. The CDR3 region is CASSQGTGADEQYF. DNA of the CDR3: TGTGCCAGCAGCCAGGGGACAGGGGCGGACGAGCAGTACTTC.

This clonotype showed up many times. J is TRBJ2-7 and V is TRBV25-1, with 10 bases lining up with TRBD1. The germline CDR1 and CDR2 sequences are MGHDK and SYGVNS. Trimming at V came to 4 bases and at J to 1 base, leaving 4 bases not matched to a gene. This CDR3 has 15 amino acids. The CDR3 coding sequence is TGTGCCAGCAGTGGAGGGACAGGGGTATCCTACGAGCAGTACTTC. Translating it yields CASSGGTGVSYEQYF.

This clonotype has at least ten counts. The gene calls are TRBV12-3 or TRBV12-4 and TRBJ1-1; D unclear. CDR3 size: 13 residues. Trimming left V 4 bases short and J 1 base short, with 7 bases between. CDR3 DNA sequence: TGTGCCAGCAGTTGGCAGCAGAACACTGAAGCTTTCTTT. It codes for CASSWQQNTEAFF.

This clonotype was counted many times. This chain connects TRBV10-3 to TRBJ2-7; D is possibly TRBD1 (6 bases). Germline loops: CDR1 ENHRY, CDR2 SYGVKD. CDR3 length: 11 residues. The CDR3 sequence: CVTGSSYEQYF. The CDR3 DNA follows: TGTGTCACAGGGTCTTCCTACGAGCAGTACTTC.